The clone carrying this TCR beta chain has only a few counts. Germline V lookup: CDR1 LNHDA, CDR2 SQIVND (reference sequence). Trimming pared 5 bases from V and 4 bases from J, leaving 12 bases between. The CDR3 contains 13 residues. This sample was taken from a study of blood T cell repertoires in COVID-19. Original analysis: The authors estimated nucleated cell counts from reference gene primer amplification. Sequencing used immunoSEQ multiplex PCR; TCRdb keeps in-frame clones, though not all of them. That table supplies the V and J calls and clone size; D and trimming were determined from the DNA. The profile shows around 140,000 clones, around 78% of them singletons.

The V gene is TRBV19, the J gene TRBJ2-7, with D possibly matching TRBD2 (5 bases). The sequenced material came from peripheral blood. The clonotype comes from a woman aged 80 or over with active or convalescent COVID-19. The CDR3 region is CASSADAGYEQYF. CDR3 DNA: TGTGCCAGTAGTGCAGATGCGGGTTACGAGCAGTACTTC. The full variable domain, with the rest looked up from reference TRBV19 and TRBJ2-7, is DGGITQSPKYLFRKEGQNVTLSCEQNLNHDAMYWYRQDPGQGLRLIYYSQIVNDFQKGDIAEGYSVSREKKESFPLTVTSAQKNPTAFYLCASSADAGYEQYFGPGTRLTVT.